This entry lists 3 T cell receptor beta chains sequenced from one sample in a study of regulatory T cells in long-lasting Graves disease. In building TCR beta libraries, iRepertoire HTBI primers were used together with Arm-PCR of CDR3 regions. Via MiXCR, TCRdb re-called the multiplex PCR reads, giving one row per CDR3 protein. Among roughly 500,000 distinct CDR3 sequences listed, roughly 14% were seen once. The time point was: newly diagnosed GD, antithyroid drugs for less than 3 months. There was RNA extracted from PBMCs, and the TCR library was made from it. The same specimen was also included in a second study, on T cells in Graves' hyperthyroidism and ophthalmopathy.

The source material was peripheral blood mononuclear cells (PBMCs), sampled at new diagnosis, from a patient treated with antithyroid drugs. The origin of the receptors is a man aged 30 to 45 with Graves disease.

This clonotype has at least ten counts. This sequence joins TRBV6-1 and TRBJ2-3; D not resolved. The germline V gene encodes CDR1 MNHNS and CDR2 SASEGT. CDR3 length equals 12 residues. The V gene lost 6 bases and the J gene lost 4 bases, with 8 bases spanning the gap. The CDR3 sequence is CASRLLADTQYF. For the CDR3, the DNA is TGTGCCAGCAGGTTGCTAGCAGATACGCAGTATTTT.

There are many counts of this clonotype. The chain couples TRBV12-3 or TRBV12-4 to TRBJ2-7, with 9 bases matching TRBD1. Losses at the gene ends were 6 bases for V and 1 base for J; bases not matched to a gene: 7. The CDR3 consists of 15 residues. CDR3 amino acids: CASSPGTGKSYEQYF. DNA of the CDR3: TGTGCCAGCAGCCCTGGGACAGGGAAGTCCTACGAGCAGTACTTC.

This sequence joins TRBV5-1 and TRBJ2-5, with D perhaps TRBD1 (6 bases). The V end was cut by 4 bases, the J end by 3 bases, with 10 bases between. This CDR3 comprises 13 residues. Germline CDR1 is SGHRS and CDR2 is YFSETQ. CDR3 sequence (DNA): TGCGCCAGCAGCCAGTGGACAGAAGAGACCCAGTACTTC. This sequence encodes CASSQWTEETQYF.